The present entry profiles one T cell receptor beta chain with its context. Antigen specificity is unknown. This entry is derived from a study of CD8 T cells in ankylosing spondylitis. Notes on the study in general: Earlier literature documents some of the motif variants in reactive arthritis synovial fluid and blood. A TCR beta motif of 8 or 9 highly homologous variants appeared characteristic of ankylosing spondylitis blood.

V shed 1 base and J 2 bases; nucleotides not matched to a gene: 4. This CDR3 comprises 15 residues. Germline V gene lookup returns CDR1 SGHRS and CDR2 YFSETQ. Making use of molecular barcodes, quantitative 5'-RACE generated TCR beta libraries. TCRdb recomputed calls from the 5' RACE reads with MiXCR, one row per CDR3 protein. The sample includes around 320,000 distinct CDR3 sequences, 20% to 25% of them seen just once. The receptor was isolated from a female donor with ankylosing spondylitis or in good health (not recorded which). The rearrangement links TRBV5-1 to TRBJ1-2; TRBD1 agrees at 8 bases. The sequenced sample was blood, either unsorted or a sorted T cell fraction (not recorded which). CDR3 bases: TGCGCCAGCAGCTTGCCGGGACAGGCCAACTATGGCTACACCTTC. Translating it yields CASSLPGQANYGYTF.